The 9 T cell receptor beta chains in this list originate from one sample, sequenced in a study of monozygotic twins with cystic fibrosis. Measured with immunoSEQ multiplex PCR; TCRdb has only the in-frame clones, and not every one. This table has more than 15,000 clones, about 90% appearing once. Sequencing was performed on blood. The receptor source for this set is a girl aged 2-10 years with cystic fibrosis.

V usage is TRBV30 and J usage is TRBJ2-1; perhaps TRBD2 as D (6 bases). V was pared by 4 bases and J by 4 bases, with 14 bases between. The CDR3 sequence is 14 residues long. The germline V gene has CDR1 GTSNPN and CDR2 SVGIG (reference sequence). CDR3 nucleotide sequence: TGTGCCTGGAACTCCGGGAGTAGGTACAATGAGCAGTTCTTC. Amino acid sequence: CAWNSGSRYNEQFF.

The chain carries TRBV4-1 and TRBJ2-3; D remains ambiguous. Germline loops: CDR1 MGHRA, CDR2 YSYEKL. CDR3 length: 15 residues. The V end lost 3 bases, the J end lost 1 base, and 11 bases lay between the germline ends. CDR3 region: CASSHREMGTDTQYF. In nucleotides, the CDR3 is TGCGCCAGCAGCCACCGTGAGATGGGCACAGATACGCAGTATTTT.

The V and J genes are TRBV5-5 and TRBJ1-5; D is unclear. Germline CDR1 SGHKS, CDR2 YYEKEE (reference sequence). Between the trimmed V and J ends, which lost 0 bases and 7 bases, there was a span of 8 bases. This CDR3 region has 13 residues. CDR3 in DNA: TGTGCCAGCAGCTTGGCCGGGGTCCAGCCCCAGCATTTT. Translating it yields CASSLAGVQPQHF.

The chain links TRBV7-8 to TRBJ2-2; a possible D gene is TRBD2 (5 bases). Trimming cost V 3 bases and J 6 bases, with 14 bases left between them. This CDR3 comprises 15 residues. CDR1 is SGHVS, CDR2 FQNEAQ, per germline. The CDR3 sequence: CASSFRRAEAGELFF. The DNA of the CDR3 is TGTGCCAGCAGCTTTCGGCGGGCCGAAGCCGGGGAGCTGTTTTTT.

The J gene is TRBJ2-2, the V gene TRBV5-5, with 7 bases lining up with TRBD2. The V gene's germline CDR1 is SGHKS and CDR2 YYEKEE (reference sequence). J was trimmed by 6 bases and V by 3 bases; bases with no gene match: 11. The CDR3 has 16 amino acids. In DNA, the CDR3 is TGTGCCAGCAGCTCGCTGACGGCAGGGAGGGCCGGGGAGCTGTTTTTT. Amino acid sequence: CASSSLTAGRAGELFF.

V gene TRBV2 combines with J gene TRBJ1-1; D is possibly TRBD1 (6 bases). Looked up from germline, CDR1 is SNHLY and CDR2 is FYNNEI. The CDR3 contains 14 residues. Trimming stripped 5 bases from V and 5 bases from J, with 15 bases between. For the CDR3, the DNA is TGTGCCAGCAGTTTGACAGGAATGGGAACTGAAGCTTTCTTT. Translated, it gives CASSLTGMGTEAFF.

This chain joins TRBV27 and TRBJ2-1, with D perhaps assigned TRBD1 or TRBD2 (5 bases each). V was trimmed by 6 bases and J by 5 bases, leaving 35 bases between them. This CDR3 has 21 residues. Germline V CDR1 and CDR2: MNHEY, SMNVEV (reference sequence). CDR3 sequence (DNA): TGTGCCAGCAGCCAATGGCCTCCCTGGGAATATCCGGGACGGCCCAACAATGAGCAGTTCTTC. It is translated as CASSQWPPWEYPGRPNNEQFF.

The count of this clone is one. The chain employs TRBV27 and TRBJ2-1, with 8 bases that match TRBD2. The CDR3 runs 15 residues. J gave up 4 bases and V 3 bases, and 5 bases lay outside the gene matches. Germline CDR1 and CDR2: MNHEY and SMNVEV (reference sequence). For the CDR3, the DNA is TGTGCCAGCAGTTTTTGGCGGGGGGCTTACAATGAGCAGTTCTTC. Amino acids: CASSFWRGAYNEQFF.

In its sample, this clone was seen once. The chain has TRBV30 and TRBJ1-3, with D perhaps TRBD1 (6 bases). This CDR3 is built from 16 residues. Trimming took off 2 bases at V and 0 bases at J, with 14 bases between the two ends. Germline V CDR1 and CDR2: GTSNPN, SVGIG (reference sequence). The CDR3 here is CAWSSTGSFSGNTIYF. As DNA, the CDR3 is TGTGCCTGGAGTTCCACAGGGTCCTTCTCTGGAAACACCATATATTTT.